This entry concerns a single T cell receptor beta chain. Antigen specificity is unknown. A universal primer site was created by template switching, with the cDNA bearing unique molecular identifiers. TCRdb called the 5' RACE reads again in MiXCR, with one record for every CDR3 protein. The sample holds fewer than 900,000 distinct CDR3 sequences; 15% to 20% are singletons and the top ten take under 15%. This record comes from a study of identical twins. General study findings and limits: Invariant cells of the MAIT and iNKT types might have partly distorted the zero-insertion analyses.

V dropped 0 bases and J dropped 3 bases, with 9 bases sitting between them. The CDR3 contains 14 residues. A further study also used this sample, focusing on T cells expressing NK-cell markers. As that report states: It remained uncertain whether the expanded NKG2C+ T cell clones were specific for HCMV antigens.

J is TRBJ2-7 and V is TRBV12-3 or TRBV12-4, with D possibly TRBD2 on 5 matching bases. This TCR derives from a woman younger than 35 in good health. The sequencing sample was made of PBMCs. The CDR3 DNA reads as TGTGCCAGCAGTTTAGCGCGGGCCCTCTACGAGCAGTACTTC. Amino acids: CASSLARALYEQYF.